Each of the 27 T cell receptor beta chains below was sequenced from the same sample in a study of beta chain features in type 1 diabetes (dated by TCRdb to the late 2010s). The investigation overall reported the following: Type 1 diabetes patients showed a moderate but significant shortening of TCRB CDR3 length in all four CD4+ subsets.

The method behind the library was the immunoSEQ multiplex PCR assay. All of the isolated RNA was reverse transcribed with the High Capacity cDNA Reverse Transcription Kit, so expressed TCRB transcripts were sequenced. TCRdb provides this immuneACCESS table in a form limited to in-frame rearrangements. Some clones are lacking; in checked studies, under half of them reflect an unresolved V gene, and why the rest are absent is not known. The table for this sample lists fewer than 400,000 clones; about a tenth of them were counted only once. The ten most abundant clones make up more than 0.8% of the sample. No antigen is known for these receptors. Sequencing was performed on central memory CD4+ T cells from blood. These receptors were collected from a young man with type 1 diabetes.

This clone turned up a few times. This CDR3 is also generated by other DNA sequences in the sample. The chain joins TRBV7-2 to TRBJ2-5; D not resolved. V was trimmed by 4 bases and J by 4 bases, leaving 7 bases between them. The V gene's germline CDR1 is SGHTA and CDR2 FQGNSA. The CDR3 has 12 residues. The CDR3 loop reads CASSSSLETQYF. The CDR3 DNA is TGTGCCAGCAGCTCTTCACTAGAGACCCAGTACTTC.

The rearrangement uses TRBV4-3 and TRBJ1-4; D gene ambiguous. The V gene lost 0 bases and the J gene lost 4 bases, with 18 bases spanning the gap. Germline CDR1 and CDR2: LGHNA and YSLEER. The CDR3 has 18 residues. The CDR3 region has the DNA TGCGCCAGCAGCCAAGACCGGGTGCTGTCGGGTAATAATGAAAAACTGTTTTTT. It encodes CASSQDRVLSGNNEKLFF.

The gene calls are TRBV15 and TRBJ2-7, with TRBD2 matching 14 bases. This CDR3 comprises 18 residues. V dropped 0 bases and J dropped 0; count of bases not matched to a gene: 4. CDR1 and CDR2 (germline): LNHNV, YYDKDF (reference sequence). The DNA for the CDR3 is TGTGCCACCAGCAGAGAGACTAGCGGGGGGGCTTTCTCCTACGAGCAGTACTTC. It yields the protein CATSRETSGGAFSYEQYF.

This clone was detected only a few times. The V call is TRBV7-8, the J call TRBJ2-7; 9 nucleotides align to TRBD1. The CDR3 length is 14 residues. Germline trimming cut 4 bases from V and 6 bases from J; bases unmatched to any gene: 7. The germline V gene encodes CDR1 SGHVS and CDR2 FQNEAQ. CDR3 sequence (DNA): TGTGCCAGCAGCTCCGGGACAGGGTTTCGCGAGCAGTACTTC. Amino acids: CASSSGTGFREQYF.

The chain joins TRBV2 to TRBJ2-3, with 11 bases fitting TRBD2. Germline loops: CDR1 SNHLY, CDR2 FYNNEI. With V trimmed by 5 bases and J by 2 bases, 3 bases remained unmatched. This CDR3 has 15 residues. The CDR3 DNA follows: TGTGCCAGCAGTCAACTAGCGGGGGCCACAGATACGCAGTATTTT. Its translation: CASSQLAGATDTQYF.

A remark on this clone: This same CDR3 is encoded by further DNA sequences in the sample. The gene calls are TRBV30 and TRBJ1-5; the D is unclear. Between the trimmed V and J ends, which lost 1 base and 4 bases, there was a span of 5 bases. CDR3 length equals 12 residues. Germline assignment: CDR1 GTSNPN and CDR2 SVGIG (reference sequence). The CDR3 DNA is TGTGCCTGGAGTGCTGGGAATCAGCCCCAGCATTTT. This codes for CAWSAGNQPQHF.

This clone was picked up a small number of times. The gene calls are TRBV10-3 and TRBJ2-1; D remains unclear. Trimming left V 4 bases short and J 4 bases short, with 17 bases between. The V gene's germline CDR1 is ENHRY and CDR2 SYGVKD. CDR3 length: 16 residues. The chain's CDR3 is CAISGEMVASYNEQFF. In DNA form, the CDR3 reads TGTGCCATCAGTGGCGAAATGGTAGCCTCTTACAATGAGCAGTTCTTC.

The chain uses TRBV18 and TRBJ2-5; D unclear. CDR3 length: 12 residues. The V end lost 4 bases, the J end lost 0 bases, and 3 bases lay between the germline ends. The germline gives CDR1 KGHSH, CDR2 LQKENI. For the CDR3, the DNA is TGTGCCAGCTCACTGGACCAAGAGACCCAGTACTTC. Its protein product is CASSLDQETQYF.

This chain links TRBV27 with TRBJ1-2; no clear D. The CDR3 extends over 14 amino acids. Looked up from germline, CDR1 is MNHEY and CDR2 is SMNVEV (reference sequence). V lost 5 bases and J 0 bases, leaving 10 bases between the germline ends. The DNA of the CDR3 is TGTGCCAGCAGTCGTGACACCGCTAACTATGGCTACACCTTC. It encodes CASSRDTANYGYTF.

This clone has more than one count but fewer than ten. This chain connects TRBV7-9 to TRBJ2-2; no firm D call. This CDR3 has 12 amino acids. Germline-derived CDR1 and CDR2 are SEHNR and FQNEAQ (reference sequence). V lost 5 bases, J lost 6 bases, and 7 bases lay in between. CDR3 in DNA: TGTGCCAGCAGCGAGAGCGCCGGGGAGCTGTTTTTT. Translation: CASSESAGELFF.

The chain combines TRBV9 with TRBJ2-6, with 7 positions matching TRBD1. This CDR3 has 16 amino acids. The germline V gene encodes CDR1 SGDLS and CDR2 YYNGEE. V shed 3 bases, J shed 4 bases, and the junction held 7 bases outside the gene matches. The CDR3 sequence: CASSALTGTGANVLTF. The CDR3 nucleotides read TGTGCCAGCAGCGCCTTGACAGGGACAGGGGCCAACGTCCTGACTTTC. The full variable domain, in which reference TRBV9 and TRBJ2-6 provide the parts outside the CDR3, is DSGVTQTPKHLITATGQRVTLRCSPRSGDLSVYWYQQSLDQGLQFLIQYYNGEERAKGNILERFSAQQFPDLHSELNLSSLELGDSALYFCASSALTGTGANVLTFGAGSRLTVL.

This clone turned up a few times. This chain connects TRBV5-6 to TRBJ2-2, with D tentatively TRBD1 or TRBD2 (5 bases each). Trimming removed 1 base at V and 0 bases at J, with 7 bases between. The CDR3 has 15 amino acids. CDR1 and CDR2 from the germline V gene are SGHDT and YYEEEE. DNA for the CDR3: TGTGCCAGCAGCTTGTGGGGGACGAACACCGGGGAGCTGTTTTTT. Translation gives CASSLWGTNTGELFF. Full variable domain (rest looked up from reference TRBV5-6 and TRBJ2-2): DAGVTQSPTHLIKTRGQQVTLRCSPKSGHDTVSWYQQALGQGPQFIFQYYEEEERQRGNFPDRFSGHQFPNYSSELNVNALLLGDSALYLCASSLWGTNTGELFFGEGSRLTVL.

This clone was seen more than once but under ten times. The rearrangement links TRBV7-2 to TRBJ2-2; the match to TRBD1 covers 11 bases. This CDR3 contains 15 residues. The V gene end was trimmed by 4 bases and the J gene end by 4 bases; junction bases not matched to a gene: 2. CDR1 and CDR2 from the germline V gene are SGHTA and FQGNSA. The CDR3 DNA reads TGTGCCAGCAGCTGGGACAGGGGGATCACCGGGGAGCTGTTTTTT. This sequence encodes CASSWDRGITGELFF.

This clone was seen only a few times. The chain links TRBV28 to TRBJ1-1, with no clear D. From germline, CDR1 is MDHEN and CDR2 SYDVKM. V shed 8 bases and J shed 1 base, with 11 bases lying between them. This CDR3 is built from 13 residues. As DNA, the CDR3 is TGTGCCAGCGGGAGAGAGGCGAACACTGAAGCTTTCTTT. As protein: CASGREANTEAFF.

This clone showed up many times. CDR3 amino acids: CASSPPAGTGTDTQYF. The CDR3 DNA reads TGTGCCAGCTCACCTCCCGCCGGGACAGGCACAGATACGCAGTATTTT. The rearrangement uses TRBV18 and TRBJ2-3; 7 nucleotides agree with TRBD1. V trimming: 3 bases; J trimming: 1 base; junction bases outside the gene matches: 7. The CDR3 totals 16 residues. The germline gives CDR1 KGHSH, CDR2 LQKENI.

V gene TRBV4-3 combines with J gene TRBJ1-2, with TRBD1 as a possible D gene (6 bases). Germline V lookup: CDR1 LGHNA, CDR2 YSLEER. The V end was cut by 4 bases, the J end by 4 bases, with 16 bases between. The CDR3 runs to 15 residues. The DNA of the CDR3 is TGCGCCAGCAGCCCACCGAACAGGGCGGGCTATGGCTACACCTTC. This gives the protein CASSPPNRAGYGYTF.

This clone was counted between two and nine times. This chain uses TRBV7-6 with TRBJ2-1; unclear D gene. This CDR3 region has 12 residues. V was trimmed by 1 base and J by 6 bases, leaving 4 bases between them. Germline CDR1 reads SGHVS; CDR2 reads FNYEAQ. The DNA for the CDR3 is TGTGCCAGCAGCTTAGTAACCAATGAGCAGTTCTTC. Translated: CASSLVTNEQFF.

The chain joins TRBV7-2 to TRBJ1-1, with no clear D. Germline CDR1 SGHTA, CDR2 FQGNSA. CDR3 size: 14 residues. The V end lost 5 bases, the J end lost 2 bases, and 12 bases lay between the germline ends. The CDR3 region is CASSQFTGNTEAFF. CDR3 coding DNA: TGTGCCAGCAGCCAGTTTACGGGAAACACTGAAGCTTTCTTT.

The gene calls are TRBV28 and TRBJ1-1; 11 bases are shared with TRBD1. V dropped 5 bases and J dropped 7; count of bases not matched to a gene: 6. Per germline, CDR1 MDHEN and CDR2 SYDVKM. There are 14 residues in the CDR3. The CDR3 is CASSLRTGGGEAFF. CDR3 sequence (DNA): TGTGCCAGCAGTCTACGGACAGGGGGCGGTGAAGCTTTCTTT.

In this sample, this clone turned up a few times. The chain couples TRBV19 to TRBJ2-1; possible D gene TRBD1, 6 bases. The germline gives CDR1 LNHDA, CDR2 SQIVND (reference sequence). There are 14 residues in the CDR3. V lost 7 bases and J 7 bases, leaving 17 bases between the germline ends. CDR3 loop: CASTPRQGTNEQFF. DNA for the CDR3: TGTGCCAGTACCCCTCGGCAGGGGACGAATGAGCAGTTCTTC. The whole variable domain, filled in from reference TRBV19 and TRBJ2-1, reads DGGITQSPKYLFRKEGQNVTLSCEQNLNHDAMYWYRQDPGQGLRLIYYSQIVNDFQKGDIAEGYSVSREKKESFPLTVTSAQKNPTAFYLCASTPRQGTNEQFFGPGTRLTVL.

The genes are TRBV4-3 and TRBJ2-7; D is unclear. The CDR3 has 16 amino acids. Between the trimmed V and J ends, which lost 0 bases and 2 bases, there was a span of 14 bases. The germline CDR1 and CDR2 sequences are LGHNA and YSLEER. The DNA of the CDR3 is TGCGCCAGCAGCCAAGATTATTCGGCCAATGCCTACGAGCAGTACTTC. Amino acids: CASSQDYSANAYEQYF.

In this sample, this clone turned up a few times. The gene calls are TRBV11-2 and TRBJ2-7; TRBD1 matches 10 bases. CDR1 and CDR2 (germline): SGHAT, FQNNGV. J was trimmed by 3 bases and V by 3 bases; bases with no gene match: 5. There are 15 residues in the CDR3. The CDR3 nucleotides read TGTGCCAGCAGCTTTTCGACAGGGGGCGTCTACGAGCAGTACTTC. Protein: CASSFSTGGVYEQYF.

This clone was counted between two and nine times. Written as DNA, the CDR3 is TGTGCCAGCAGTGAAGGGACTAGCGGGGTTGCCAAAAACATTCAGTACTTC. Protein sequence: CASSEGTSGVAKNIQYF. The V and J genes are TRBV25-1 and TRBJ2-4, with 13 bases matching TRBD2. This CDR3 has 17 residues. Germline V gene data show CDR1 as MGHDK and CDR2 as SYGVNS. V shed 2 bases, J shed 1 base, and the junction held 2 bases outside the gene matches.

J is TRBJ1-1 and V is TRBV9, with TRBD1 matching 7 bases. Losses at the gene ends were 4 bases for V and 2 bases for J; bases not matched to a gene: 8. In germline, CDR1 is SGDLS, CDR2 YYNGEE. The CDR3 is made up of 15 amino acids. The CDR3 bases are TGTGCCAGCAGCCCTCGGGGACAGCCTAACACTGAAGCTTTCTTT. Translated: CASSPRGQPNTEAFF.

This clone was seen ten or more times. This rearrangement joins TRBV10-3 to TRBJ1-1, with TRBD1 identical over 7 bases. The germline V gene encodes CDR1 ENHRY and CDR2 SYGVKD. Germline trimming cut 5 bases from V and 1 base from J; bases unmatched to any gene: 7. This CDR3 region has 15 residues. This chain's CDR3 is CAISNSGQQNTEAFF. The DNA for the CDR3 is TGTGCCATCAGTAACTCGGGACAGCAGAACACTGAAGCTTTCTTT.

The V call is TRBV5-1, the J call TRBJ2-2; 10 nucleotides match TRBD2. The CDR3 covers 16 residues. Germline V gives CDR1 SGHRS, CDR2 YFSETQ. Trimming cost V 0 bases and J 6 bases; bases outside gene matches: 5. CDR3 residues: CASSLAPSGGAGELFF. CDR3 nucleotide sequence: TGCGCCAGCAGCTTGGCCCCGAGCGGGGGGGCCGGGGAGCTGTTTTTT.

V usage is TRBV7-9 and J usage is TRBJ1-3, with unresolved D. Germline V gene data show CDR1 as SEHNR and CDR2 as FQNEAQ (reference sequence). Trimming removed 4 bases at V and 0 bases at J, with 16 bases between. The CDR3 covers 17 residues. CDR3 DNA: TGTGCCAGCAGCTCGAGCTTAGCCGACTCCTCTGGAAACACCATATATTTT. Residues: CASSSSLADSSGNTIYF.